This is a list of T cell receptor beta chains from one sample in a study of CD8 T cells in Susac syndrome. In TCRdb, the immunoSEQ multiplex PCR reads were re-called with MiXCR into one record per CDR3 protein. The table includes some 260,000 distinct CDR3 sequences, roughly 84% detected once. Source material: CD8+ T cells from PBMCs. The receptors shown here come from a human donor with multiple sclerosis. Both conserved end residues are part of each CDR3. The D gene is left open where the match is weak. Clone size is stated in some rows and not others, as once, few, many or a class when expanded.

abundance,d_gene,len,v_gene,j_gene,CDR3nt,CDR3aa
.,.,12,TRBV29-1,TRBJ2-7,TGCAGCGTTGAAGACGGCTCCTACGAGCAGTACTTC,CSVEDGSYEQYF
.,.,19,TRBV15,TRBJ1-5,TGTGCCACCAGCAGTCTAATGGGACGGGGAAGCTATAGCAATCAGCCCCAGCATTTT,CATSSLMGRGSYSNQPQHF
.,TRBD1,14,TRBV24-1,TRBJ2-3,TGTGCCACCGGGAGGACAGGGAGCACAGATACGCAGTATTTT,CATGRTGSTDTQYF
.,.,13,TRBV28,TRBJ1-5,TGTGCCAGCAGTTTTTTGGGCGGTCAGCCCCAGCATTTT,CASSFLGGQPQHF
.,.,14,TRBV24-1,TRBJ1-2,TGTGCCACCAGTGATGCCAGCAGGGTCTATGGCTACACCTTC,CATSDASRVYGYTF
.,.,15,TRBV6-4,TRBJ2-1,TGTGCCAGCAGTGAAACCGGGACCCCCATCAATGAGCAGTTCTTC,CASSETGTPINEQFF
many,TRBD1,14,TRBV7-9,TRBJ2-7,TGTGCCAGCAGTCCCGGGACAGGCTCCTACGAGCAGTACTTC,CASSPGTGSYEQYF
.,.,16,TRBV28,TRBJ2-5,TGTGCCAGCAGCCTAGATCCGGGCCTTGTCGAAGAGACCCAGTACTTC,CASSLDPGLVEETQYF
.,.,12,TRBV12-3/TRBV12-4,TRBJ1-5,TGTGCCAGCAACAGGGGCAATCAGCCCCAGCATTTT,CASNRGNQPQHF
.,.,17,TRBV28,TRBJ2-7,TGTGCCAGCAGTTTGGGCCTTACAGGGCCGAGCTCCTACGAGCAGTACTTC,CASSLGLTGPSSYEQYF
once,.,12,TRBV2,TRBJ2-5,TGTGCCAGCAGCCGGGCCCTTTGGACCCAGTACTTC,CASSRALWTQYF
few,.,12,TRBV12-3/TRBV12-4,TRBJ2-2,TGTGCCAGCGAAACCCCGACCGGGGAGCTGTTTTTT,CASETPTGELFF
.,.,14,TRBV7-9,TRBJ2-7,TGTGCCAGCAGCTCCGGGACACCCTCCTACGAGCAGTACTTC,CASSSGTPSYEQYF
.,.,14,TRBV9,TRBJ1-2,TGTGCCAGCAGGGGGGGTCCGATGGCCTATGGCTACACCTTC,CASRGGPMAYGYTF
.,.,15,TRBV28,TRBJ2-7,TGTGCCAGCAGAGGGCTTACTTATGATCCTTACGAGCAGTACTTC,CASRGLTYDPYEQYF
.,.,13,TRBV2,TRBJ2-7,TGTGCCAGCAGTGAAATTCCCACCTACGAGCAGTACTTC,CASSEIPTYEQYF
.,.,12,TRBV7-9,TRBJ2-7,TGTGCCAGCAGCATACAGGGTTCCGAGCAGTACTTC,CASSIQGSEQYF
.,.,14,TRBV28,TRBJ2-1,TGTGCCAGCAGTTTTGCCCAGGGGTCCAATGAGCAGTTCTTC,CASSFAQGSNEQFF
.,.,16,TRBV3-1,TRBJ2-1,TGTGCCAGCAGCCAAGGCTCTTGGTCCAATTTAGATGAGCAGTTCTTC,CASSQGSWSNLDEQFF
.,.,15,TRBV5-6,TRBJ1-1,TGTGCCAGCAGCTTGGGTGGGGAGATGAACACTGAAGCTTTCTTT,CASSLGGEMNTEAFF
.,.,18,TRBV7-3,TRBJ2-3,TGTGCCAGCAGCCTTAAGTCGGGGCGCGGGATGGGCACAGATACGCAGTATTTT,CASSLKSGRGMGTDTQYF